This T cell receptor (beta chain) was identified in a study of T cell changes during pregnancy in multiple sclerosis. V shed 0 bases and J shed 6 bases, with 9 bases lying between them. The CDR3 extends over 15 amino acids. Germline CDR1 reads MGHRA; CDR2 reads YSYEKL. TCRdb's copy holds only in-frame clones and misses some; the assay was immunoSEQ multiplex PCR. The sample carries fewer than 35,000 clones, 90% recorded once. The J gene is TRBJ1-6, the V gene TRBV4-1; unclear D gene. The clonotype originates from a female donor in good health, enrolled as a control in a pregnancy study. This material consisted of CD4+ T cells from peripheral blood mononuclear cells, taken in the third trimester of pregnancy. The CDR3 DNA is TGCGCCAGCAGCCAAGATTTTGTCAGTAATTCACCCCTCCACTTT. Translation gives CASSQDFVSNSPLHF.